This T cell receptor (beta chain) was captured by sequencing in a study of human T cells and chemical hapten exposure. Across the whole study: TCR yields differed between samples (mainly from small differences in pooled library volume).

Study-wide results and limits: Expanded TCRs clustered into significantly more large CDR3 similarity groups than controls, the analysis revealed.

Only a few counts were recorded for this clonotype. Antigen unknown. TCRdb re-analysed the RACE reads in MiXCR, keeping a single row per CDR3 protein. The sample lists about 300,000 distinct CDR3 sequences; approximately 5.8% were seen once. Time point meaning: pre-sensitization, week 0. Treatment here: therapeutic diphenylcyclopropenone sensitization with weekly scalp DPC. This receptor was identified in a woman aged 18 to 35 with alopecia areata. Some clones in this sample may be carry-over from other donors' samples. The specimen was whole blood, collected in connection with sensitization to the hapten diphenylcyclopropenone (DPC).

The CDR3 region is CASSSKQGAGQPQHF. The CDR3 DNA follows: TGTGCCAGCAGTTCCAAACAGGGGGCTGGGCAGCCCCAGCATTTT. The rearrangement links TRBV6-5 to TRBJ1-5; 9 bases agree with TRBD1. After removal of 4 bases from V and 7 bases from J, the junction contained 8 bases not matched to a gene. Looked up from germline, CDR1 is MNHEY and CDR2 is SVGAGI. CDR3 size: 15 residues.